One and the same sample provided the 8 T cell receptor beta chains below, sequenced in a study of T cell changes during pregnancy in multiple sclerosis. The protocol was immunoSEQ multiplex PCR, while the TCRdb copy is restricted to in-frame clones and leaves out a portion. The sample has tens of thousands of clones; around 92% are singletons. The source material was peripheral blood, sampled before pregnancy. The receptors derive from a female donor with multiple sclerosis, enrolled in a pregnancy study.

V usage is TRBV6-1 and J usage is TRBJ2-2, with TRBD2 matching 9 bases. The J segment lost 7 bases and the V segment lost 4 bases, leaving 10 bases of the junction unmatched. This CDR3 region has 16 residues. Germline CDR1 and CDR2: MNHNS and SASEGT. Here the CDR3 DNA reads TGTGCCAGCAGTGGGGCGCGGGAGGGCCAGAGCGGGGAGCTGTTTTTT. Its protein is CASSGAREGQSGELFF.

V gene TRBV12-5 combines with J gene TRBJ2-7; no definite D call. The CDR3 has 15 residues. Trimming took 0 bases from V and 4 from J, leaving 13 bases between them. Germline assignment: CDR1 LGHNT and CDR2 FRNRAP. This CDR3 reads CASGLVPTSDYEQYF. For the CDR3, the DNA is TGTGCTAGTGGTTTGGTACCAACATCCGATTACGAGCAGTACTTC.

Concerning this clone itself: The junction differs from germline at one of its ends, possibly a read error. The chain recombines TRBV2 with TRBJ2-2, with 7 bases aligning to TRBD1. This CDR3 has 15 residues. The germline V gene encodes CDR1 SNHLY and CDR2 FYNNEI. The CDR3 spells CASGPGQTNPGELFF. For the CDR3, the DNA is TGTGCCAGCGGCCCGGGACAGACGAACCCCGGGGAGCTGTTTTTT. Full variable domain (missing parts from reference TRBV2 and TRBJ2-2): EPEVTQTPSHQVTQMGQEVILRCVPISNHLYFYWYRQILGQKVEFLVSFYNNEISEKSEIFDDQFSVERPDGSNFTLKIRSTKLEDSAMYFCASGPGQTNPGELFFGEGSRLTVL.

This chain joins TRBV19 and TRBJ2-5, with TRBD2 matching 10 bases. Germline trimming cut 7 bases from V and 5 bases from J; bases unmatched to any gene: 10. From germline, CDR1 is LNHDA and CDR2 SQIVND (reference sequence). This CDR3 is built from 15 residues. DNA of the CDR3: TGTGCCAGTATGGCTAGCGGGAGCACGTTCGAGACCCAGTACTTC. Translating gives CASMASGSTFETQYF. The complete variable domain, with remaining parts taken from reference TRBV19 and TRBJ2-5, reads DGGITQSPKYLFRKEGQNVTLSCEQNLNHDAMYWYRQDPGQGLRLIYYSQIVNDFQKGDIAEGYSVSREKKESFPLTVTSAQKNPTAFYLCASMASGSTFETQYFGPGTRLLVL.

CDR3 DNA: TGTGCCAGCACCTCCAGTTGGCAGACATTTAACACTGAAGCTTTCTTT. This codes for CASTSSWQTFNTEAFF. This chain links TRBV11-2 with TRBJ1-1; D unresolved. V was clipped by 7 bases and J by 2 bases, with 20 bases between them. CDR1 SGHAT and CDR2 FQNNGV come from the germline V gene. The CDR3 runs to 16 residues.

The chain links TRBV7-3 to TRBJ2-1, with 8 positions matching TRBD2. The CDR3 extends over 14 amino acids. V lost 4 bases, J lost 5 bases, and 4 bases stayed unmatched. The germline V gene has CDR1 SGHTA and CDR2 FQGTGA. CDR3: CASSSSGSNNEQFF. The CDR3 DNA reads as TGTGCCAGCAGCTCTAGCGGGTCCAACAATGAGCAGTTCTTC.

V is TRBV4-3 and J is TRBJ2-4, with D maybe TRBD2 (6 bases). CDR3 length equals 14 residues. V was pared by 4 bases and J by 6 bases, with 13 bases between. The germline V gene encodes CDR1 LGHNA and CDR2 YSLEER. The CDR3 DNA reads as TGCGCCAGCAGCCCGCGGGGACTGGCAAACATTCAGTACTTC. Residues: CASSPRGLANIQYF.

The V call is TRBV4-3, the J call TRBJ1-5; D possibly corresponds to TRBD1 (5 bases). Germline V gives CDR1 LGHNA, CDR2 YSLEER. Trimming pared 1 base from V and 6 bases from J, leaving 22 bases between. The CDR3 has 18 residues. This CDR3 is CASSQAPAWGRVAQPQHF. The CDR3 nucleotides read TGCGCCAGCAGCCAAGCCCCTGCTTGGGGCAGGGTGGCTCAGCCCCAGCATTTT.